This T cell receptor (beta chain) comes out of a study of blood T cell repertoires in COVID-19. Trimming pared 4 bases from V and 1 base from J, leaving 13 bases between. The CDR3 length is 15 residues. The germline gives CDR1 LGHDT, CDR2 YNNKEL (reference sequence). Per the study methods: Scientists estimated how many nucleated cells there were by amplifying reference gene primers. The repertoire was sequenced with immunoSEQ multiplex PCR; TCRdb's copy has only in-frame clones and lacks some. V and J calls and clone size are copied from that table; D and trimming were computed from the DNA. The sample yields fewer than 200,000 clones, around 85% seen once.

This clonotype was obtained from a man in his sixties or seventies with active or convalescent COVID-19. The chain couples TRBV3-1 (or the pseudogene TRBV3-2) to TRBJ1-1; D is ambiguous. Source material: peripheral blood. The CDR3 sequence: CASSRSGAANTEAFF. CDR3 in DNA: TGTGCCAGCAGCCGATCTGGAGCGGCGAACACTGAAGCTTTCTTT.